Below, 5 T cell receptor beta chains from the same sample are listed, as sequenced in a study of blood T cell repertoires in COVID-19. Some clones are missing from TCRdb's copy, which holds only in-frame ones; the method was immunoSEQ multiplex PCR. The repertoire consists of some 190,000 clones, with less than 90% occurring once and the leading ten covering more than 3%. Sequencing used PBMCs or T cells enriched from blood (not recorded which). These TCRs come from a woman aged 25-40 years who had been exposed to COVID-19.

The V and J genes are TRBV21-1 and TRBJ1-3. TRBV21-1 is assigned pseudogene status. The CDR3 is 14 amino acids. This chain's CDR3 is CASTGGPSGNTIYF. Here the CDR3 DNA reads TGTGCCAGCACAGGAGGCCCCTCTGGAAACACCATATATTTT.

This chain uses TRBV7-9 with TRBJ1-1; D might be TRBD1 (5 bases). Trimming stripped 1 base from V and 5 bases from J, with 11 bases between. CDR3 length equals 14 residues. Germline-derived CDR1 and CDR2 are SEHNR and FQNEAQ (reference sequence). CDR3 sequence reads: CASSLVPGRTEAFF. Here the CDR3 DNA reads TGTGCCAGCAGCTTAGTCCCAGGGAGGACTGAAGCTTTCTTT.

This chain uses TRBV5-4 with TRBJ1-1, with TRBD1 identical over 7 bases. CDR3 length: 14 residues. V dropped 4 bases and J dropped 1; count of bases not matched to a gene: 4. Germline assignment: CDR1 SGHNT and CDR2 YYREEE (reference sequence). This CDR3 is CASSRGTANTEAFF. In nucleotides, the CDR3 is TGTGCCAGCAGCAGGGGGACAGCGAACACTGAAGCTTTCTTT.

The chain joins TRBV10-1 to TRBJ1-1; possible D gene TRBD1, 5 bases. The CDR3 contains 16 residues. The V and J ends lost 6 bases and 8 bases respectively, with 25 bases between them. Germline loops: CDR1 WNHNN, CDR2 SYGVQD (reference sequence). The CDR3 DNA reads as TGCGCCAGCAGCCCACCCCCCGACAGAATCCGACCAGAAGCTTTCTTT. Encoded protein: CASSPPPDRIRPEAFF.

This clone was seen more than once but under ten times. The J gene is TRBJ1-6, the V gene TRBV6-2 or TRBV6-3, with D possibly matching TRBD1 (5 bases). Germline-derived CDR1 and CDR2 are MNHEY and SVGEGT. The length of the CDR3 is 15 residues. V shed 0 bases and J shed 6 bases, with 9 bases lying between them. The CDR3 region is CASSYSAGPNSPLHF. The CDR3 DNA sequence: TGTGCCAGCAGTTACTCGGCAGGGCCTAATTCACCCCTCCACTTT.